The next 25 T cell receptor beta chains were all read from a single sample in a study of read filtering for tumor transcriptome and immune sequencing. From around 440 ng of RNA, a library with molecular barcoded alpha/delta and beta/gamma adaptors was made. TCRdb re-called the reads with MiXCR, one entry per CDR3 protein. The repertoire holds roughly 82,000 distinct CDR3 sequences, 10% to 15% seen once, with 14% to 15% in the top ten. Sequenced material: a population of CD138-negative cells sorted from bone marrow. The receptors were gathered from a donor older than 35 with multiple myeloma.

This clonotype was detected ten times or more. The chain couples TRBV28 to TRBJ2-2, with D possibly being TRBD2 (6 bases). The CDR3 is 16 residues long. Germline CDR1 and CDR2: MDHEN and SYDVKM. The V end lost 4 bases, the J end lost 0 bases, and 12 bases lay between the germline ends. As DNA, the CDR3 is TGTGCCAGCAGTTCCGCCGGAGGGGCGAACACCGGGGAGCTGTTTTTT. It encodes CASSSAGGANTGELFF.

This clonotype was found many times. The genes are TRBV29-1 and TRBJ2-1; 9 nucleotides line up with TRBD2. Per germline, CDR1 SQVTM and CDR2 ANQGSEA. V lost 7 bases to trimming and J lost 6 bases; unmatched junction nucleotides: 13. This CDR3 contains 15 residues. This CDR3 reads CSALWRTSATNEQFF. The CDR3, as DNA: TGCAGCGCATTATGGAGGACTAGCGCTACCAATGAGCAGTTCTTC.

This clonotype was detected ten times or more. V is TRBV6-5 and J is TRBJ2-1; D is perhaps TRBD2 (6 bases). CDR3 length: 17 residues. Germline V gene data show CDR1 as MNHEY and CDR2 as SVGAGI. The V end lost 0 bases, the J end lost 0 bases, and 12 bases lay between the germline ends. The CDR3 reads CASSYSVRGFSYNEQFF. The CDR3 coding sequence is TGTGCCAGCAGTTACTCGGTCCGGGGGTTCTCCTACAATGAGCAGTTCTTC.

This clonotype was counted many times. The chain recombines TRBV29-1 with TRBJ1-1; D ambiguous. Trimming cost V 4 bases and J 11 bases, with 17 bases left between them. Germline loops: CDR1 SQVTM, CDR2 ANQGSEA. The CDR3 length is 12 residues. The chain's CDR3 is CSVALHPQWAFF. Here the CDR3 DNA reads TGCAGCGTTGCCCTTCATCCCCAGTGGGCTTTCTTT.

This clonotype was observed many times. The chain links TRBV20-1 to TRBJ2-7; 13 bases map to TRBD2. The trim removed 0 bases at V and 0 bases at J, leaving 2 bases unmatched. CDR3 length: 16 residues. CDR1 and CDR2 from the germline V gene are DFQATT and SNEGSKA (reference sequence). The CDR3 sequence: CSARERTSGGSYEQYF. The CDR3 coding sequence is TGCAGTGCTAGAGAGCGGACTAGCGGGGGCTCCTACGAGCAGTACTTC.

This clonotype was seen repeatedly, ten times or more. This chain connects TRBV5-1 to TRBJ2-1; D gene uncertain. CDR1 and CDR2 (germline): SGHRS, YFSETQ. The V end lost 1 base, the J end lost 6 bases, and 2 bases lay between the germline ends. The CDR3 contains 11 residues. CDR3 loop: CASSLTNEQFF. The CDR3, as DNA: TGCGCCAGCAGCTTGACCAATGAGCAGTTCTTC.

This clonotype has ten or more counts. The chain couples TRBV7-6 to TRBJ1-5; TRBD1 matches at 8 bases. The V and J ends lost 2 bases and 3 bases, in that order; junction bases with no gene match: 3. The germline V gene encodes CDR1 SGHVS and CDR2 FNYEAQ. The CDR3 totals 15 residues. CDR3 in amino acids: CASSLMTGANQPQHF. The CDR3 DNA reads as TGTGCCAGCAGCTTAATGACAGGGGCCAATCAGCCCCAGCATTTT.

This clonotype has ten or more counts. V gene TRBV28 combines with J gene TRBJ2-7, with D hard to call. The germline V gene has CDR1 MDHEN and CDR2 SYDVKM. V shed 5 bases and J shed 2 bases, with 13 bases lying between them. The CDR3 spans 14 residues. The CDR3, as DNA: TGTGCCAGCAGTCCACCCCCGGGCACCTACGAGCAGTACTTC. Residues: CASSPPPGTYEQYF.

This clonotype has a handful of counts. J is TRBJ1-1 and V is TRBV30, with 7 bases aligning to TRBD1. The ends lost 4 bases at V and 2 bases at J; junction bases unmatched: 4. The CDR3 covers 13 residues. Germline V gives CDR1 GTSNPN, CDR2 SVGIG (reference sequence). CDR3: CAWKGTANTEAFF. The CDR3, as DNA: TGTGCCTGGAAAGGGACAGCCAACACTGAAGCTTTCTTT.

Ten or more counts support this clonotype. The rearrangement joins TRBV27 to TRBJ1-4, with 10 bases fitting TRBD1. The germline CDR1 and CDR2 sequences are MNHEY and SMNVEV (reference sequence). V was pared by 0 bases and J by 8 bases, with 9 bases of the junction left unmatched. The CDR3 covers 17 residues. CDR3 region: CASSLSKPGTGAEKLFF. The DNA for the CDR3 is TGTGCCAGCAGTTTATCGAAGCCTGGGACAGGGGCCGAAAAACTGTTTTTT.

The rearrangement joins TRBV24-1 to TRBJ1-1; TRBD1 matches at 7 bases. The length of the CDR3 is 14 residues. CDR1 and CDR2 (germline): KGHDR, SFDVKD. J lost 1 base, V lost 2 bases, and 0 bases had no gene match. The CDR3 region is CATSDSGGNTEAFF. For the CDR3, the DNA is TGTGCCACCAGTGATTCAGGGGGGAACACTGAAGCTTTCTTT.

Notes on this clonotype: With a much larger clone just one base away, this may be a read error. The CDR3 carries no conserved terminal phenylalanine or tryptophan, so it likely arises from a read error. The V call is TRBV29-1, the J call TRBJ2-5; the D gene is possibly TRBD1 (5 bases). Trimming left V 0 bases short and J 1 base short, with 12 bases between. Germline values: CDR1 SQVTM, CDR2 ANQGSEA. CDR3 length: 15 amino acids. The CDR3 region has the DNA TGCAGCGTTGAAGATGTCTGGACACCCCAAGAGACCCAGTACCTC. This gives the protein CSVEDVWTPQETQYL.

This clonotype has a count of ten or more. This chain uses TRBV7-2 with TRBJ1-5; D ambiguous. The CDR3 has 14 amino acids. Germline V CDR1 and CDR2: SGHTA, FQGNSA. V lost 0 bases and J lost 4, with 7 bases in between. For the CDR3, the DNA is TGTGCCAGCAGCTTAGCGGGGATAAATCAGCCCCAGCATTTT. Translating it yields CASSLAGINQPQHF.

This clonotype was picked up many times. This rearrangement joins TRBV5-1 to TRBJ2-6; TRBD1 is a possible D gene (6 bases). V lost 7 bases and J lost 2, with 13 bases in between. This CDR3 has 15 residues. The germline V gene encodes CDR1 SGHRS and CDR2 YFSETQ. The CDR3 region is CASAGAITGANVLTF. Here the CDR3 DNA reads TGCGCCAGCGCAGGGGCCATAACTGGGGCCAACGTCCTGACTTTC.

The sample holds many counts of this clonotype. V gene TRBV19 combines with J gene TRBJ2-1; D perhaps matches TRBD1 (5 bases). Looked up from germline, CDR1 is LNHDA and CDR2 is SQIVND (reference sequence). V lost 8 bases and J 4 bases, leaving 12 bases between the germline ends. CDR3 size: 13 residues. In nucleotides, the CDR3 is TGTGCCAGTTCCCAGGGATCGTACAATGAGCAGTTCTTC. Encoded protein: CASSQGSYNEQFF. The variable domain in full, completed from reference TRBV19 and TRBJ2-1, reads DGGITQSPKYLFRKEGQNVTLSCEQNLNHDAMYWYRQDPGQGLRLIYYSQIVNDFQKGDIAEGYSVSREKKESFPLTVTSAQKNPTAFYLCASSQGSYNEQFFGPGTRLTVL.

This clonotype was counted only a few times. Since a much larger clone is just one base distant, this may be a read error. This chain links TRBV9 with TRBJ1-2, with TRBD1 identical over 11 bases. After removal of 6 bases from V and 7 bases from J, the junction contained 11 bases not matched to a gene. From germline, CDR1 is SGDLS and CDR2 YYNGEE. The CDR3 is 15 amino acids. CDR3 amino acids: CASNPGQGAWAGYTF. In DNA form, the CDR3 reads TGTGCCAGCAACCCTGGACAGGGGGCTTGGGCTGGCTACACCTTC.

At least ten counts were recorded for this clonotype. The V call is TRBV5-1, the J call TRBJ2-5, with 9 bases fitting TRBD1. CDR1 is SGHRS and CDR2 is YFSETQ in the germline V gene. The CDR3 contains 14 residues. The J segment lost 2 bases and the V segment lost 3 bases, leaving 2 bases of the junction unmatched. The CDR3 here is CASSSGTGQETQYF. The CDR3 nucleotides read TGCGCCAGCAGCTCCGGGACAGGGCAAGAGACCCAGTACTTC.

This clonotype was observed many times. V gene TRBV29-1 combines with J gene TRBJ2-6; D remains ambiguous. The CDR3 spans 14 residues. V lost 7 bases, J lost 0 bases, and 10 bases lay in between. In germline, CDR1 is SQVTM, CDR2 ANQGSEA. CDR3 nucleotides: TGCAGCGCAGACACAAGCTCTGGGGCCAACGTCCTGACTTTC. Its translation is CSADTSSGANVLTF.

There are many counts of this clonotype. This chain uses TRBV3-1 with TRBJ2-7; the D is unclear. Germline V gene sequence: CDR1 LGHDT, CDR2 YNNKEL (reference sequence). V lost 3 bases, J lost 4 bases, and 13 bases lay in between. This CDR3 has 14 residues. DNA for the CDR3: TGTGCCAGCAGCCAGGGCACAACCGATTACGAGCAGTACTTC. Translated, it gives CASSQGTTDYEQYF.

This clonotype was found a few times. V and J are TRBV29-1 and TRBJ2-1; D possibly corresponds to TRBD1 (5 bases). The V end lost 7 bases, the J end lost 6 bases, and 16 bases lay between the germline ends. The CDR3 sequence is 13 residues long. Per germline, CDR1 SQVTM and CDR2 ANQGSEA. CDR3 in DNA: TGCAGCGCCGACAGACTCCCGGCCAATGAGCAGTTCTTC. Its translation: CSADRLPANEQFF.

The sample holds many counts of this clonotype. CDR3 bases: TGTGCCAGCAGGACACGACAGAGCACAGATACGCAGTATTTT. This gives the protein CASRTRQSTDTQYF. This rearrangement joins TRBV6-2 or TRBV6-3 to TRBJ2-3; D may be TRBD1 (5 bases). Germline lookup yields CDR1 MNHEY and CDR2 SVGEGT. This CDR3 comprises 14 residues. Trimming stripped 6 bases from V and 0 bases from J, with 10 bases between.

On this clonotype itself: A much larger clone lies one base from this, so it may be a read error. The V and J genes are TRBV5-1 and TRBJ1-1; D is unclear. Germline V CDR1 and CDR2: SGHRS, YFSETQ. Trimming pared 0 bases from V and 0 bases from J, leaving 9 bases between. This CDR3 region has 15 residues. The CDR3 is CASSLGGTMNTEAFF. As DNA, the CDR3 is TGCGCCAGCAGCTTGGGAGGAACGATGAACACTGAAGCTTTCTTT.

The rearrangement links TRBV11-2 to TRBJ1-3; D might be TRBD1 (5 bases). Germline CDR1 and CDR2: SGHAT and FQNNGV. V lost 5 bases to trimming and J lost 2 bases, with 16 bases between them. The CDR3 consists of 16 residues. CDR3: CASSPLVGGTGNTIYF. The CDR3 region has the DNA TGTGCCAGCAGCCCCCTTGTCGGGGGGACTGGAAACACCATATATTTT. Looking up the rest from reference TRBV11-2 and TRBJ1-3 gives the full variable domain: EAGVAQSPRYKIIEKRQSVAFWCNPISGHATLYWYQQILGQGPKLLIQFQNNGVVDDSQLPKDRFSAERLKGVDSTLKIQPAKLEDSAVYLCASSPLVGGTGNTIYFGEGSWLTVV.

A remark on this clonotype: With a much larger clone just one base away, this may be a read error. The V gene is TRBV11-1, the J gene TRBJ1-5; perhaps TRBD1 as D (5 bases). V was cut by 1 base and J by 6 bases, with 16 bases left in between. CDR3 length equals 16 residues. In germline, CDR1 is SGHAT, CDR2 FQDESV (reference sequence). This CDR3 is CASSLVSGQGGQPQHF. For the CDR3, the DNA is TGTGCCAGCAGCTTAGTGAGTGGTCAGGGCGGTCAGCCCCAGCATTTT.

This clonotype was counted ten times or more. The chain links TRBV13 to TRBJ1-1; D is undetermined. V lost 1 base and J lost 0, with 3 bases in between. Germline CDR1 PRHDT, CDR2 FYEKMQ (reference sequence). The CDR3 is 13 residues long. The CDR3 bases are TGTGCCAGCAGCTTAGACTTGAACACTGAAGCTTTCTTT. It codes for CASSLDLNTEAFF.